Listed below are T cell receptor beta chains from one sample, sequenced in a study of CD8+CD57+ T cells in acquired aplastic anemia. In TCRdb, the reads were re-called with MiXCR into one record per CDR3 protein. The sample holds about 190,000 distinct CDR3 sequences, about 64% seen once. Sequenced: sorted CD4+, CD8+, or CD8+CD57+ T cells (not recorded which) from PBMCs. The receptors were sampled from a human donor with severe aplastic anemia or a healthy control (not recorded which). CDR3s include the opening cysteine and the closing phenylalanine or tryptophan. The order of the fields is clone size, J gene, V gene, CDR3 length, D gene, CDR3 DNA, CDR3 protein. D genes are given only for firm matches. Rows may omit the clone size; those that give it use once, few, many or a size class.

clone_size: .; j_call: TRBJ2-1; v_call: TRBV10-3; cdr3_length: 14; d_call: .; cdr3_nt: TGTGCCATCACGGGTTCTCCGGAGCACAATGAGCAGTTCTTC; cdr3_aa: CAITGSPEHNEQFF
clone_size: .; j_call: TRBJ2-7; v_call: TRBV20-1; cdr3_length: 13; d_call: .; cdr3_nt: TGCAGTGCTAGAGATCTTGGGGGGAACGAGCAGTACTTC; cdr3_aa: CSARDLGGNEQYF
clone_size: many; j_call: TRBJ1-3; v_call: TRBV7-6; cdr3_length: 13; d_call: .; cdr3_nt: TGTGCCAGCAGCCTTCCCCCTGGAAACACCATATATTTT; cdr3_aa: CASSLPPGNTIYF
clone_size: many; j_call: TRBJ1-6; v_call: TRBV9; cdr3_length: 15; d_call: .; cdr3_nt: TGTGCCAGCAGCCCCCCGGGGGGAGGAGCTTCACCCCTCCACTTT; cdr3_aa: CASSPPGGGASPLHF
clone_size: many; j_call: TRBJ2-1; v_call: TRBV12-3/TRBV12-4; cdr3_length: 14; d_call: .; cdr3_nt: TGTGCCAGCAGTTCCCCTGGACTCACCAATGAGCAGTTCTTC; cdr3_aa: CASSSPGLTNEQFF
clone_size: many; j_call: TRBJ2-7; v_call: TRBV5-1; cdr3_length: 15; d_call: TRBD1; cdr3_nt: TGCGCCAGCAGCTTAGTACAGGGGTTCTTGGACGAGCAGTACTTC; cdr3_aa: CASSLVQGFLDEQYF
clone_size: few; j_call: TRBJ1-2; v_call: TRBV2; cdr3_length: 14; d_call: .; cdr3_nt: TGTGCCAGCAGGCCCAGGGGAAGAAACTATGGCTACACCTTC; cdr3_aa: CASRPRGRNYGYTF
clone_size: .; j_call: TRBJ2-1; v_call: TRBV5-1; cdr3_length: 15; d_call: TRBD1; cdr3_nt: TGCGCCAGCGGGGGCCGGGACAGGGGATACAATGAGCAGTTCTTC; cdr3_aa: CASGGRDRGYNEQFF
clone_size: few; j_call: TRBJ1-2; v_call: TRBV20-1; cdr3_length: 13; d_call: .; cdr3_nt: TGCAGTGCTAGAGATCAGGGAGGGCCCGGCTACACCTTC; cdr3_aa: CSARDQGGPGYTF
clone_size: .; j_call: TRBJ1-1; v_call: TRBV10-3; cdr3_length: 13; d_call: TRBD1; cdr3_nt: TGTGCCATCGGCACAGGGGGAATCACTGAAGCTTTCTTT; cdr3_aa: CAIGTGGITEAFF
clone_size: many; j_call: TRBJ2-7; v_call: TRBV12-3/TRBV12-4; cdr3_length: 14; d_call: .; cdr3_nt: TGTGCCAGCAGTTTAGGTACCAGCTCCTACGAGCAGTACTTC; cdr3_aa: CASSLGTSSYEQYF
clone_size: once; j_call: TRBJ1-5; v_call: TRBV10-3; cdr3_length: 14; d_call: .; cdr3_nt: TGTGCCATCAGGGACTCAGTGAACAATCAGCCCCAGCATTTT; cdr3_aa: CAIRDSVNNQPQHF
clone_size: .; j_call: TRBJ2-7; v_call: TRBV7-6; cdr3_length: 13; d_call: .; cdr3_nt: TGTGCCAGCAGTGTGGGGGCGGGTTACGAGCAGTACTTC; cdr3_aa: CASSVGAGYEQYF
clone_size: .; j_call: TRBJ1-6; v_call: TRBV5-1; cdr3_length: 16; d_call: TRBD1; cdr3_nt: TGCGCCAGCAGTCGTGCCGGACAGGGCGGTCGGTCACCCCTCCACTTT; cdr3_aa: CASSRAGQGGRSPLHF
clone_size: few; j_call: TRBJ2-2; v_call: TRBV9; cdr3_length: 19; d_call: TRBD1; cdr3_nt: TGTGCCAGCAGCGGATGGACAGGGGGGGGAAACCACCTCACCGGGGAGCTGTTTTTT; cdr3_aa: CASSGWTGGGNHLTGELFF
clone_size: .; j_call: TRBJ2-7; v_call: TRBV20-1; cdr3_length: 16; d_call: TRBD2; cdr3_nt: TGCAGTGCCGAGAAGGATAGCGGGAGACGGGCCTACGAGCAGTACTTC; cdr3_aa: CSAEKDSGRRAYEQYF
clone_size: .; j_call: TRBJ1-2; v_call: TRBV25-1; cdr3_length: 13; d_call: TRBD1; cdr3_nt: TGTGCCATCAGTGCAGACAGGGAGCACGGCTACACCTTC; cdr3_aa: CAISADREHGYTF
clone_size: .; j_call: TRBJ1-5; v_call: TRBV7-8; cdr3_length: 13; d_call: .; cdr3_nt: TGTGCCACCGACAAGATTAGCAATCAGCCCCAGCATTTT; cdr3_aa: CATDKISNQPQHF
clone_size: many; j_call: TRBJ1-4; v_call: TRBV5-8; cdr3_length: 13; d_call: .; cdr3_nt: TGTGCCAGCAGCTTCAGGGGTGGCGAAAAACTGTTTTTT; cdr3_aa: CASSFRGGEKLFF
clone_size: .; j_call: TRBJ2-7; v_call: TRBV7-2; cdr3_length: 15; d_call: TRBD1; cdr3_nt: TGTGCCAGCAGCTCAGAACAGGGGGCTTTCTACGAGCAGTACTTC; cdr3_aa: CASSSEQGAFYEQYF
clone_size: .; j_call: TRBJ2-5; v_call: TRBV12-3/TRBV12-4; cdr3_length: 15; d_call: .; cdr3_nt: TGTGCCAGCAGTCCACATATTGCGGTCAGACAGACCCAGTACTTC; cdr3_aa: CASSPHIAVRQTQYF
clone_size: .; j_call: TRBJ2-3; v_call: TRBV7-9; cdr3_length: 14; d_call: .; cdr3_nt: TGTGCCAGCGGGCCCTCCCACAACACAGATACGCAGTATTTT; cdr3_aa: CASGPSHNTDTQYF
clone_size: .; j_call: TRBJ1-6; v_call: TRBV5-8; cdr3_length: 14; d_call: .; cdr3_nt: TGTGCCACCGGGTGGGGCCGTAATAATTCACCCCTCCACTTT; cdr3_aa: CATGWGRNNSPLHF
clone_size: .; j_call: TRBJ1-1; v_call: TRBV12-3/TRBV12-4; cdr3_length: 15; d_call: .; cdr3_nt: TGTGCCAGCAGAGGATTGACAGCAACGAACACTGAAGCTTTCTTT; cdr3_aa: CASRGLTATNTEAFF
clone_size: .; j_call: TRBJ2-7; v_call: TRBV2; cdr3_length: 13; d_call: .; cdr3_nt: TGTGCCAGCTTCACATCGGCATCCTACGAGCAGTACTTC; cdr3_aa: CASFTSASYEQYF
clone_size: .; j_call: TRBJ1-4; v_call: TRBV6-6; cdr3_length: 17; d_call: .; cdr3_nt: TGTGCCAGCAGTTATCCGGGGCTAGGCAGGGAGGAGGAAAAACTGTTTTTT; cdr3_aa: CASSYPGLGREEEKLFF
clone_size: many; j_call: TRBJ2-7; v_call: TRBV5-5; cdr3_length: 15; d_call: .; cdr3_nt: TGTGCCAGCAGCAACCCCCCTGTCGGAGACTACGAGCAGTACTTC; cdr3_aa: CASSNPPVGDYEQYF
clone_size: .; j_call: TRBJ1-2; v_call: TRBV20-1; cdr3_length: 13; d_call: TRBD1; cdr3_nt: TGCAGTGCTTACGAACAGGGGAATTATGGCTACACCTTC; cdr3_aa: CSAYEQGNYGYTF
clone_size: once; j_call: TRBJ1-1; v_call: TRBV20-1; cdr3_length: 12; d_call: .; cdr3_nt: TGCAGTGCGGGAGGGGGGAACACTGAAGCTTTCTTT; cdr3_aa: CSAGGGNTEAFF
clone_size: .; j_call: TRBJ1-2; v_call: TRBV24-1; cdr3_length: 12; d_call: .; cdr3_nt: TGTGCCACCAGTGAAAGGGGGTATGGCTACACCTTC; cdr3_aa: CATSERGYGYTF
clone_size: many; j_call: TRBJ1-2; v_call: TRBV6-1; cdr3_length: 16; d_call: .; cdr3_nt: TGTGCCAGCAGTGATCGTCGGCAGAATCCTAACTATGGCTACACCTTC; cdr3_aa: CASSDRRQNPNYGYTF
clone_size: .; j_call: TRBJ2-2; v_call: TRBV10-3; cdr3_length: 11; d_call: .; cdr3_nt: TGTGCCATCAGCAGCACCGGGGAGCTGTTTTTT; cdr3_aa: CAISSTGELFF
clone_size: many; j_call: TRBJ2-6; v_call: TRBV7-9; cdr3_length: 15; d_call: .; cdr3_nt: TGTGCCAGCAGCTTAGTAGGGTCTGGGGCCAACGTCCTGACTTTC; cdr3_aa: CASSLVGSGANVLTF
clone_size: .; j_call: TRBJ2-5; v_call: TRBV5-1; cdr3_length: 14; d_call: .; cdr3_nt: TGCGCCAGCAGCTTGGCCCAGGAAGGGGAGACCCAGTACTTC; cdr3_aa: CASSLAQEGETQYF
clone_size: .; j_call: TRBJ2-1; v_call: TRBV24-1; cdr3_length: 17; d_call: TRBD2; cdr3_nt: TGTGCCACCAGTGATCCTAGCGGGGGAAGCGCCCTCAATGAGCGGTTCTTC; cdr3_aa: CATSDPSGGSALNERFF